Detailed here is one TCR beta chain. As yet, its antigen is unknown. This record belongs to a study of shared clonotypes between healthy human individuals. Several immunoSEQ plates received, in even portions, the genomic DNA of each subset. The method was immunoSEQ multiplex PCR; TCRdb's version includes in-frame clones alone and lacks a portion of them. This sample has some 2 million clones, with approximately 94% found just once. Study-wide results and caveats: Unshared clonotypes carried lower generation probabilities than those common to all four donors.

The CDR3 is made up of 15 amino acids. Per germline, CDR1 MNHEY and CDR2 SVGAGI. The germline V and J ends were trimmed by 6 bases and 0 bases, with 15 bases remaining between them. Naive CD8 cells, CD45RO-negative and positively selected for CCR7, excluded terminally differentiated effector memory CD45RA+ cells. Every one of the donors was a Caucasian adult that lived in Nashville, Tennessee. The sequence was collected from a man aged 18-30 years in good health. This sequence joins TRBV6-5 and TRBJ2-7; D is unclear. The sample consisted of naive CD8+ T cells sorted from blood. As DNA, the CDR3 is TGTGCCAGCAGCCAAGACTTACGGAGCTCCTACGAGCAGTACTTC. As protein: CASSQDLRSSYEQYF.